A single sample is the source of the 21 T cell receptor beta chains below, sequenced in a study of blood T cell repertoires in COVID-19. Only in-frame clones appear in the TCRdb table, and some are missing; sequencing was by immunoSEQ multiplex PCR. The sample shows around 220,000 clones, approximately 80% of them seen only once. Sequences were obtained from peripheral blood. These receptors were obtained from an elderly woman with COVID-19, enrolled during active disease.

This clone was found once. This rearrangement joins TRBV28 to TRBJ2-1; 9 positions agree with TRBD2. Germline assignment: CDR1 MDHEN and CDR2 SYDVKM. The CDR3 contains 15 residues. The trim removed 5 bases at V and 4 bases at J, leaving 6 bases unmatched. The chain's CDR3 is CASSTSGYDYNEQFF. The CDR3 coding sequence is TGTGCCAGCAGTACTAGCGGGTACGATTACAATGAGCAGTTCTTC.

This clone was seen a few times. This chain links TRBV5-4 with TRBJ1-2; D is perhaps TRBD1 (5 bases). Trimming took off 2 bases at V and 3 bases at J, with 14 bases between the two ends. The CDR3 contains 15 residues. Germline V gives CDR1 SGHNT, CDR2 YYREEE (reference sequence). The CDR3 sequence: CASSLRGSRDYGYTF. The CDR3 DNA follows: TGTGCCAGCAGCTTAAGGGGTTCCCGGGACTATGGCTACACCTTC.

The rearrangement links TRBV3-1 (or the pseudogene TRBV3-2) to TRBJ2-1; the D gene is possibly TRBD1 (6 bases). Germline V gives CDR1 LGHDT, CDR2 YNNKEL (reference sequence). Trimming left V 5 bases short and J 1 base short, with 12 bases between. The CDR3 spans 15 residues. As DNA, the CDR3 is TGTGCCAGCAGCTCACCGGGACAATCCTACAATGAGCAGTTCTTC. This codes for CASSSPGQSYNEQFF.

The V gene is TRBV28, the J gene TRBJ1-3; D is unclear. The V and J ends lost 4 bases and 0 bases respectively, with 13 bases between them. Germline V gives CDR1 MDHEN, CDR2 SYDVKM. The CDR3 has 16 amino acids. The CDR3 loop reads CASSSSPRGSGNTIYF. In DNA form, the CDR3 reads TGTGCCAGCAGTTCATCCCCGCGGGGCTCTGGAAACACCATATATTTT.

Only a few counts were recorded for this clone. This chain uses TRBV2 with TRBJ1-4; weak D call: TRBD1 (6 bases). V dropped 7 bases and J dropped 7 bases, with 16 bases sitting between them. This CDR3 has 14 residues. Germline V gene sequence: CDR1 SNHLY, CDR2 FYNNEI. The chain's CDR3 is CASIEGQGTEKLFF. For the CDR3, the DNA is TGTGCCAGCATAGAGGGGCAGGGGACTGAAAAACTGTTTTTT.

The chain couples TRBV5-1 to TRBJ1-2; a weak D match, TRBD1 (6 bases). CDR3 length: 15 amino acids. V was cut by 2 bases and J by 7 bases, with 18 bases left in between. Germline V gene lookup returns CDR1 SGHRS and CDR2 YFSETQ. The CDR3 is CASSLRGRQERGYTF. The CDR3 DNA reads as TGCGCCAGCAGCTTACGAGGTCGACAGGAACGTGGCTACACCTTC.

Of note for this clone: Other DNA sequences of this sample code for an identical CDR3. The chain carries TRBV7-9 and TRBJ1-2; no firm D call. CDR1 is SEHNR, CDR2 FQNEAQ, per germline (reference sequence). V was clipped by 1 base and J by 2 bases, with 5 bases between them. The CDR3 is 13 residues long. The CDR3 region has the DNA TGTGCCAGCAGCTTAGGAGGGAACTATGGCTACACCTTC. This encodes CASSLGGNYGYTF. The full variable domain, with the rest looked up from reference TRBV7-9 and TRBJ1-2, is DTGVSQNPRHKITKRGQNVTFRCDPISEHNRLYWYRQTLGQGPEFLTYFQNEAQLEKSRLLSDRFSAERPKGSFSTLEIQRTEQGDSAMYLCASSLGGNYGYTFGSGTRLTVV.

This clone was detected only once. This chain links TRBV5-1 with TRBJ1-2; D is uncertain. From germline, CDR1 is SGHRS and CDR2 YFSETQ. The CDR3 is 14 amino acids. The germline V and J ends were trimmed by 0 bases and 6 bases, with 12 bases remaining between them. CDR3 residues: CASSLGGSEDGYTF. The CDR3 DNA reads TGCGCCAGCAGCTTGGGTGGAAGTGAGGATGGCTACACCTTC.

This clone has only a few counts. The chain links TRBV4-2 to TRBJ1-5; unclear D gene. V was shortened by 0 bases and J by 6 bases, with 6 bases between the two germline ends. CDR1 is LGHNA and CDR2 is YNFKEQ in the germline V gene. This CDR3 comprises 13 residues. The CDR3 loop reads CASSQDPIQPQHF. CDR3 nucleotides: TGTGCCAGCAGCCAAGATCCAATTCAGCCCCAGCATTTT.

The gene calls are TRBV27 and TRBJ1-4, with no clear D. CDR3 length equals 15 residues. Trimming cost V 3 bases and J 0 bases, with 8 bases left between them. The germline gives CDR1 MNHEY, CDR2 SMNVEV (reference sequence). This CDR3 is CASSFRVATNEKLFF. DNA of the CDR3: TGTGCCAGCAGTTTCCGAGTTGCAACTAATGAAAAACTGTTTTTT.

The chain recombines TRBV18 with TRBJ1-3; 7 positions agree with TRBD1. The CDR3 is made up of 16 amino acids. CDR1 is KGHSH and CDR2 is LQKENI in the germline V gene. V was pared by 5 bases and J by 2 bases, with 9 bases of the junction left unmatched. The CDR3 bases are TGTGCCAGCTCAAGACCGGGACAGCGGCCTGGAAACACCATATATTTT. As protein: CASSRPGQRPGNTIYF. The full variable domain, completed using reference TRBV18 and TRBJ1-3, is NAGVMQNPRHLVRRRGQEARLRCSPMKGHSHVYWYRQLPEEGLKFMVYLQKENIIDESGMPKERFSAEFPKEGPSILRIQQVVRGDSAAYFCASSRPGQRPGNTIYFGEGSWLTVV.

The rearrangement joins TRBV19 to TRBJ1-5; 9 bases are shared with TRBD1. The length of the CDR3 is 15 residues. Per germline, CDR1 LNHDA and CDR2 SQIVND (reference sequence). The V segment lost 7 bases and the J segment 1 base; nucleotides outside the gene matches: 5. The CDR3 DNA sequence: TGTGCCAGTATTCAGACAGGGGGAAGCAATCAGCCCCAGCATTTT. The encoded protein is CASIQTGGSNQPQHF.

The rearrangement joins TRBV2 to TRBJ2-4; 12 bases map to TRBD1. After removal of 0 bases from V and 8 bases from J, the junction contained 5 bases not matched to a gene. Germline V CDR1 and CDR2: SNHLY, FYNNEI. This CDR3 has 16 residues. DNA of the CDR3: TGTGCCAGCAGTGAAGCGGGGGGACAGGGGGCCGACATTCAGTACTTC. It specifies CASSEAGGQGADIQYF.

The chain carries TRBV3-1 (or the pseudogene TRBV3-2) and TRBJ2-2; D not certain. V lost 2 bases and J 6 bases, leaving 4 bases between the germline ends. From germline, CDR1 is LGHDT and CDR2 YNNKEL (reference sequence). There are 12 residues in the CDR3. The CDR3 sequence is CASSQQAGELFF. The CDR3 DNA reads TGTGCCAGCAGCCAACAGGCCGGGGAGCTGTTTTTT.

This clone was seen more than once but under ten times. The V and J genes are TRBV2 and TRBJ1-3; 7 nucleotides match TRBD1. This CDR3 comprises 15 residues. Germline V gives CDR1 SNHLY, CDR2 FYNNEI. The ends lost 5 bases at V and 0 bases at J; junction bases unmatched: 4. Written as DNA, the CDR3 is TGTGCCAGCAGTCCGGGACAGCTCTCTGGAAACACCATATATTTT. Translated, it gives CASSPGQLSGNTIYF.

V is TRBV6-8 and J is TRBJ2-5; perhaps TRBD2 as D (7 bases). Germline-derived CDR1 and CDR2 are MNHGY and SAAAGT. V was cut by 2 bases and J by 1 base, with 14 bases left in between. The CDR3 is 16 residues long. CDR3 in amino acids: CASSYIGGGGQETQYF. The DNA for the CDR3 is TGTGCCAGCAGTTACATCGGGGGAGGGGGCCAAGAGACCCAGTACTTC.

This chain connects TRBV2 to TRBJ1-5; D is uncertain. The V gene's germline CDR1 is SNHLY and CDR2 FYNNEI. Trimming left V 5 bases short and J 4 bases short, with 9 bases between. This CDR3 region has 13 residues. The CDR3, as DNA: TGTGCCAGCAGTTATGACTGGAATCAGCCCCAGCATTTT. It yields the protein CASSYDWNQPQHF. The variable domain in full, with the rest retrieved from reference TRBV2 and TRBJ1-5, is EPEVTQTPSHQVTQMGQEVILRCVPISNHLYFYWYRQILGQKVEFLVSFYNNEISEKSEIFDDQFSVERPDGSNFTLKIRSTKLEDSAMYFCASSYDWNQPQHFGDGTRLSIL.

The table lists this clone with a few counts. The chain couples TRBV4-2 to TRBJ2-7; D not resolved. Germline V lookup: CDR1 LGHNA, CDR2 YNFKEQ. The CDR3 spans 14 residues. V shed 3 bases and J shed 0 bases, with 9 bases lying between them. For the CDR3, the DNA is TGTGCCAGCAGCCAGGGTAGCCACTCCTACGAGCAGTACTTC. Translation: CASSQGSHSYEQYF.

The chain uses TRBV6-5 and TRBJ2-1; 8 nucleotides align to TRBD1. V was pared by 7 bases and J by 2 bases, with 4 bases of the junction left unmatched. CDR3 length: 14 residues. Germline V CDR1 and CDR2: MNHEY, SVGAGI. The CDR3 loop reads CASTATGAYNEQFF. In nucleotides, the CDR3 is TGTGCCAGCACCGCGACAGGGGCCTACAATGAGCAGTTCTTC.

The chain carries TRBV4-1 and TRBJ1-3; D perhaps matches TRBD1 (6 bases). Trimming shortened V by 3 bases and J by 0 bases, and 12 bases separated the two germline ends. CDR3 length equals 16 residues. Germline V lookup: CDR1 MGHRA, CDR2 YSYEKL. The CDR3 nucleotides read TGCGCCAGCAGCCAGGGGGCGGGGGGCTCTGGAAACACCATATATTTT. Translating gives CASSQGAGGSGNTIYF.

The genes are TRBV7-6 and TRBJ2-3; 10 bases are shared with TRBD2. The CDR3 consists of 16 residues. Germline lookup yields CDR1 SGHVS and CDR2 FNYEAQ. Trimming cost V 3 bases and J 6 bases; bases outside gene matches: 9. CDR3 DNA: TGTGCCAGCAGCTTCGGTAGCGGGGGGCCCAGGGATACGCAGTATTTT. This sequence encodes CASSFGSGGPRDTQYF. Looking up the rest from reference TRBV7-6 and TRBJ2-3 gives the full variable domain: GAGVSQSPRYKVTKRGQDVALRCDPISGHVSLYWYRQALGQGPEFLTYFNYEAQQDKSGLPNDRFSAERPEGSISTLTIQRTEQRDSAMYRCASSFGSGGPRDTQYFGPGTRLTVL.